This TCR beta chain came from a study of regulatory T cells in long-lasting Graves disease. Study-wide points: Sample size was small, which may have lowered accuracy. Clonotypes that were public and shared totalled roughly 3,000 in persistent patients versus 966 in new patients.

Combining iRepertoire HTBI primers with Arm-PCR of CDR3 regions, the authors built TCR beta libraries. TCRdb called the multiplex PCR reads again in MiXCR, with one record for every CDR3 protein. Among 530,000 or so distinct CDR3 sequences listed, about 14% were seen once. The CDR3 totals 12 residues. V lost 8 bases to trimming and J lost 1 base, with 9 bases between them. Germline V gives CDR1 SGHNT, CDR2 YENEEA. Time point: newly diagnosed GD, antithyroid drugs for less than 3 months. RNA from PBMCs was the source of the TCR library. This clonotype occurred many times. As yet, its antigen is unknown. These data were likewise used in another study, on T cells in Graves' hyperthyroidism and ophthalmopathy. From that report: Ophthalmopathy could be told apart from stable hyperthyroidism with a 13 V-J model.

The clonotype originates from a man aged 25 to 40 with Graves disease. This chain connects TRBV11-3 to TRBJ2-7; D is undetermined. Specimen: peripheral blood mononuclear cells (PBMCs), collected at new diagnosis, from a patient treated with antithyroid drugs. The CDR3 nucleotides read TGTGCCAGCTCGACGGGTTCCTACGAGCAGTACTTC. Residues: CASSTGSYEQYF.